The T cell receptor beta chain under discussion was sequenced for a study of T cell responses to AZD1222 COVID-19 vaccine. The study's findings and limits: White British people made up most donors, females outnumbered males, and clonal diversity was possibly underestimated. Recipients of AZD1222 seropositive at baseline numbered only 6 or 7. Repertoires were collected only later (after the peak T cell response had occurred). Spike-wide coverage was observed for vaccine-associated CD4 TCRs, with dominant responses at 160-218 and 743-854.

V was trimmed by 4 bases and J by 2 bases, leaving 20 bases between them. Germline V CDR1 and CDR2: SGHRS, YFSETQ. The CDR3 has 17 amino acids. Comments on this clone: Its cognate antigen is unknown.

Assay used: immunoSEQ multiplex PCR; TCRdb lists only in-frame clones, some missing. Here the sample spans 100,000 to 150,000 clones, 88% being singletons. The chain employs TRBV5-1 and TRBJ2-3; perhaps TRBD2 as D (5 bases). This clonotype originated in an adult in good health. The sample in question was peripheral blood, obtained on day 0 of AZD1222 vaccination. CDR3 sequence (DNA): TGCGCCAGCAGCATAGGTAGTGGCGGGTCCCACACAGATACGCAGTATTTT. Its translation: CASSIGSGGSHTDTQYF.